This T cell receptor (beta chain) was identified during a study of CD8+ T cells in alopecia areata. Findings of the study overall: Across lesional scalp, and particularly alopecia totalis/universalis, clonality surpassed that of normal scalp.

The CDR3 sequence is 13 residues long. V gave up 6 bases and J gave up 4 bases, with 12 bases separating them. Germline V gene sequence: CDR1 SEHNR, CDR2 FQNEAQ (reference sequence). Sequencing used cDNA as its template, made by extracting RNA and reverse transcribing it. Sequencing was performed with immunoSEQ multiplex PCR; in TCRdb, only in-frame clones are kept and a portion is missing. Of about 180,000 clones listed, around 60% are singletons. Obtained from alopecia areata patients were lesional scalp punch biopsies along with peripheral blood. Sorted populations comprised CD4+ and CD8+ T cells obtained from PBMCs. The count of this clone is one. The target antigen is unknown.

The sample here was CD4+ T cells sorted from blood, taken at week 0. V and J are TRBV7-9 and TRBJ1-1; D remains unclear. The sequence came from a human donor with alopecia areata. Written as DNA, the CDR3 is TGTGCCAGCAGTCGAGGCGAGGGCACTGAAGCTTTCTTT. Protein sequence: CASSRGEGTEAFF.